These 30 T cell receptor beta chains originate from one sample sequenced in a study of T cell responses to AZD1222 COVID-19 vaccine. Assay used: immunoSEQ multiplex PCR; TCRdb lists only in-frame clones, some missing. The sample contains about 39,000 clones, 88% of which appear only once. The sequencing used peripheral blood, collected 28 days after the second dose of the MenACWY control vaccine. These receptors came from an adult who received the MenACWY meningococcal vaccine as a control.

The CDR3 is CASSSLSSYNEQFF. CDR3 in DNA: TGTGCCAGTAGTAGTTTAAGCTCCTACAATGAGCAGTTCTTC. The chain joins TRBV19 to TRBJ2-1; D uncertain. V gave up 4 bases and J gave up 0 bases, with 7 bases separating them. This CDR3 comprises 14 residues. The germline CDR1 and CDR2 sequences are LNHDA and SQIVND (reference sequence).

The J gene is TRBJ2-2, the V gene TRBV7-6, with D unresolved. This CDR3 has 13 residues. CDR1 and CDR2 from the germline V gene are SGHVS and FNYEAQ. Trimming shortened V by 5 bases and J by 1 base, and 5 bases separated the two germline ends. As DNA, the CDR3 is TGTGCCAGCAGCCAAAAGAACACCGGGGAGCTGTTTTTT. Translating it yields CASSQKNTGELFF.

This clone was found a few times. This sequence joins TRBV3-1 (or the pseudogene TRBV3-2) and TRBJ1-5, with D uncertain. Germline CDR1 is LGHDT and CDR2 is YNNKEL (reference sequence). V was cut by 2 bases and J by 2 bases, with 4 bases left in between. CDR3 length: 13 amino acids. This CDR3 is CASSQRGNQPQHF. The CDR3, as DNA: TGTGCCAGCAGCCAACGGGGCAATCAGCCCCAGCATTTT.

This clone appeared a few times. The J gene is TRBJ2-1, the V gene TRBV7-9, with a weak D call TRBD1 (5 bases). CDR1 and CDR2 (germline): SEHNR, FQNEAQ (reference sequence). V dropped 6 bases and J dropped 7 bases, with 7 bases sitting between them. The CDR3 runs 11 residues. CDR3 residues: CASRAGNEQFF. CDR3 nucleotides: TGTGCCAGCAGAGCAGGGAATGAGCAGTTCTTC.

The CDR3 here is CAWRDRGGYGYTF. CDR3 bases: TGTGCCTGGAGGGACAGGGGCGGCTATGGCTACACCTTC. The chain recombines TRBV30 with TRBJ1-2; 9 bases are a match to TRBD1. V lost 3 bases to trimming and J lost 4 bases; unmatched junction nucleotides: 3. CDR3 length equals 13 residues. Germline assignment: CDR1 GTSNPN and CDR2 SVGIG (reference sequence).

This clone has a handful of counts. This rearrangement joins TRBV28 to TRBJ2-5, with a tentative D call TRBD2 (6 bases). V dropped 5 bases and J dropped 5 bases, with 15 bases sitting between them. The CDR3 sequence is 14 residues long. Germline-derived CDR1 and CDR2 are MDHEN and SYDVKM. CDR3 amino acids: CASSMTQGLETQYF. The CDR3 nucleotides read TGTGCCAGCAGTATGACTCAGGGACTGGAGACCCAGTACTTC.

The CDR3 nucleotides are TGTGCCAGCAGCCAAGTGTTAGCGCAGAATGAGCAGTTCTTC. Translated: CASSQVLAQNEQFF. The genes are TRBV3-1 (or the pseudogene TRBV3-2) and TRBJ2-1; TRBD2 might be the D (5 bases). V was cut by 1 base and J by 7 bases, with 11 bases left in between. The CDR3 runs 14 residues. Germline V gene sequence: CDR1 LGHDT, CDR2 YNNKEL (reference sequence).

This chain joins TRBV5-1 and TRBJ1-5; the D is unclear. Trimming removed 1 base at V and 6 bases at J, with 8 bases between. Looked up from germline, CDR1 is SGHRS and CDR2 is YFSETQ. The CDR3 consists of 13 residues. In DNA form, the CDR3 reads TGCGCCAGCAGCTTGAGTTCAGGTCAGCCCCAGCATTTT. Translated, it gives CASSLSSGQPQHF.

The chain combines TRBV27 with TRBJ2-3, with TRBD2 matching over 11 bases. Looked up from germline, CDR1 is MNHEY and CDR2 is SMNVEV (reference sequence). V lost 2 bases to trimming and J lost 3 bases; unmatched junction nucleotides: 10. The CDR3 sequence is 18 residues long. The CDR3, as DNA: TGTGCCAGCAGTTTAGGAGGACTACTAGCGGGAGTAACAGATACGCAGTATTTT. This sequence encodes CASSLGGLLAGVTDTQYF.

The J gene is TRBJ1-6, the V gene TRBV5-1; the D gene is possibly TRBD1 (6 bases). Between the trimmed V and J ends, which lost 3 bases and 7 bases, there was a span of 14 bases. This CDR3 is built from 15 residues. Germline CDR1 and CDR2: SGHRS and YFSETQ. The CDR3 DNA reads TGCGCCAGCAGCTATCGGACAGCCGTGAATTCACCCCTCCACTTT. Protein: CASSYRTAVNSPLHF.

The rearrangement uses TRBV28 and TRBJ2-7, with D possibly being TRBD2 (6 bases). This CDR3 is built from 15 residues. The V gene lost 6 bases and the J gene lost 1 base, with 16 bases spanning the gap. Germline V gives CDR1 MDHEN, CDR2 SYDVKM. The chain's CDR3 is CASRPGTVESYEQYF. The CDR3 DNA reads TGTGCCAGCAGACCCGGGACTGTGGAATCCTACGAGCAGTACTTC.

The chain uses TRBV5-4 and TRBJ2-2; D ambiguous. This CDR3 comprises 15 residues. Trimming shortened V by 0 bases and J by 5 bases, and 11 bases separated the two germline ends. Looked up from germline, CDR1 is SGHNT and CDR2 is YYREEE (reference sequence). CDR3 loop: CASSLEGLTTGELFF. The DNA of the CDR3 is TGTGCCAGCAGCTTGGAAGGCTTAACAACCGGGGAGCTGTTTTTT.

V gene TRBV19 combines with J gene TRBJ1-6, with D unresolved. The germline V gene has CDR1 LNHDA and CDR2 SQIVND (reference sequence). The CDR3 has 14 residues. V was shortened by 5 bases and J by 6 bases, with 11 bases between the two germline ends. The chain's CDR3 is CASSPRTANSPLHF. CDR3 bases: TGTGCCAGTAGTCCGAGGACGGCTAATTCACCCCTCCACTTT.

The V call is TRBV27, the J call TRBJ1-4; D is unresolved. Germline V gene lookup returns CDR1 MNHEY and CDR2 SMNVEV (reference sequence). The CDR3 length is 14 residues. V shed 8 bases and J shed 7 bases, with 17 bases lying between them. The DNA for the CDR3 is TGTGCCAGCGGGCGAGGCTTCAGCGGTGAAAAACTGTTTTTT. This translates into CASGRGFSGEKLFF. The complete variable domain, with remaining parts taken from reference TRBV27 and TRBJ1-4, reads EAQVTQNPRYLITVTGKKLTVTCSQNMNHEYMSWYRQDPGLGLRQIYYSMNVEVTDKGDVPEGYKVSRKEKRNFPLILESPSPNQTSLYFCASGRGFSGEKLFFGSGTQLSVL.

V and J are TRBV3-1 (or the pseudogene TRBV3-2) and TRBJ2-1, with 9 positions matching TRBD1. The ends lost 3 bases at V and 6 bases at J; junction bases unmatched: 9. CDR3 length equals 16 residues. The germline V gene has CDR1 LGHDT and CDR2 YNNKEL (reference sequence). The CDR3 DNA sequence: TGTGCCAGCAGCCAGGATCCGGGACAGGGTTTCAATGAGCAGTTCTTC. It encodes CASSQDPGQGFNEQFF.

This clone has a handful of counts. This chain connects TRBV6-5 to TRBJ1-5; 9 nucleotides align to TRBD1. Germline lookup yields CDR1 MNHEY and CDR2 SVGAGI. This CDR3 comprises 16 residues. The V gene end was trimmed by 2 bases and the J gene end by 3 bases; junction bases not matched to a gene: 5. The CDR3 bases are TGTGCCAGCAGTTACGTGACAGGGGGTTTCAATCAGCCCCAGCATTTT. Residues: CASSYVTGGFNQPQHF.

CDR3: CASSTGQGGNSPLHF. The CDR3 DNA sequence: TGTGCCAGCAGCACTGGGCAGGGCGGGAATTCACCCCTCCACTTT. The V call is TRBV9, the J call TRBJ1-6; possible D gene TRBD1, 5 bases. The germline V gene encodes CDR1 SGDLS and CDR2 YYNGEE. CDR3 size: 15 residues. V shed 4 bases and J shed 7 bases, with 15 bases lying between them. The full variable domain, rest sourced from reference TRBV9 and TRBJ1-6, is DSGVTQTPKHLITATGQRVTLRCSPRSGDLSVYWYQQSLDQGLQFLIQYYNGEERAKGNILERFSAQQFPDLHSELNLSSLELGDSALYFCASSTGQGGNSPLHFGNGTRLTVT.

This clone came up once. In DNA, the CDR3 is TGTGCCATCAGTGAGTCCGTAGGGGGTAGCTCCTACGAGCAGTACTTC. It encodes CAISESVGGSSYEQYF. The gene calls are TRBV10-3 and TRBJ2-7; a possible D gene is TRBD1 (6 bases). V lost 0 bases, J lost 0 bases, and 12 bases lay in between. Germline values: CDR1 ENHRY, CDR2 SYGVKD. The CDR3 runs to 16 residues.

The genes are TRBV28 and TRBJ1-1, with 7 bases aligning to TRBD1. CDR1 and CDR2 from the germline V gene are MDHEN and SYDVKM. With 6 bases clipped from V and 6 bases from J, the junction kept 7 bases outside the gene matches. This CDR3 is built from 13 residues. CDR3 region: CASRTDRDPEAFF. For the CDR3, the DNA is TGTGCCAGCAGGACCGACAGGGACCCTGAAGCTTTCTTT.

The chain couples TRBV28 to TRBJ1-2; no reliable D call. The CDR3 has 11 amino acids. The germline V gene has CDR1 MDHEN and CDR2 SYDVKM. Trimming removed 8 bases from V and 0 bases from J, with 4 bases in between. The CDR3 bases are TGTGCCAGCGAGGCTAACTATGGCTACACCTTC. This translates into CASEANYGYTF.

The J gene is TRBJ1-5, the V gene TRBV28, with a possible D match to TRBD1 (5 bases). Trimming stripped 8 bases from V and 2 bases from J, with 7 bases between. CDR1 is MDHEN, CDR2 SYDVKM, per germline. This CDR3 spans 12 amino acids. The CDR3 loop reads CASRGGNQPQHF. DNA for the CDR3: TGTGCCAGCCGGGGGGGCAATCAGCCCCAGCATTTT.

This chain joins TRBV5-1 and TRBJ2-1; 9 nucleotides line up with TRBD1. The CDR3 has 13 residues. V was clipped by 4 bases and J by 8 bases; unmatched bases: 4. Germline lookup yields CDR1 SGHRS and CDR2 YFSETQ. The CDR3 nucleotides are TGCGCCAGCAGCCTTCGGACAGGGGATGAGCAGTTCTTC. As protein: CASSLRTGDEQFF.

This chain links TRBV3-1 (or the pseudogene TRBV3-2) with TRBJ2-2; the match to TRBD2 covers 7 bases. Trimming took 0 bases from V and 5 from J; bases not matched to a gene: 6. Germline CDR1 reads LGHDT; CDR2 reads YNNKEL (reference sequence). The CDR3 is 16 residues long. The CDR3 DNA is TGTGCCAGCAGCCAAGAGGGGCGGCGGGAGACCGGGGAGCTGTTTTTT. Amino acids: CASSQEGRRETGELFF.

This sequence joins TRBV5-4 and TRBJ2-1; D remains unclear. The V and J ends lost 3 bases and 7 bases respectively, with 8 bases between them. The CDR3 covers 12 residues. Germline V gene data show CDR1 as SGHNT and CDR2 as YYREEE (reference sequence). The CDR3 here is CASSWDANEQFF. In nucleotides, the CDR3 is TGTGCCAGCAGCTGGGATGCAAATGAGCAGTTCTTC.

The V call is TRBV28, the J call TRBJ1-3, with D perhaps matching TRBD1 (5 bases). V dropped 5 bases and J dropped 3 bases, with 14 bases sitting between them. Per the germline V gene, CDR1 is MDHEN and CDR2 is SYDVKM. The CDR3 is 15 amino acids. CDR3 in DNA: TGTGCCAGCAGTGGGGCGGAGGGTTTTGGAAACACCATATATTTT. Amino acid sequence: CASSGAEGFGNTIYF.

The rearrangement uses TRBV6-5 and TRBJ2-7, with D maybe TRBD1 (5 bases). Germline loops: CDR1 MNHEY, CDR2 SVGAGI. The CDR3 runs to 15 residues. Trimming shortened V by 6 bases and J by 5 bases, and 20 bases separated the two germline ends. The CDR3 DNA reads as TGTGCCAGCAGCCCAAGGGGCTCGGGTTCGCACGAGCAGTACTTC. It is translated as CASSPRGSGSHEQYF.

V and J are TRBV13 and TRBJ2-7; TRBD1 might be the D (6 bases). Germline lookup yields CDR1 PRHDT and CDR2 FYEKMQ (reference sequence). V lost 3 bases to trimming and J lost 3 bases, with 21 bases between them. CDR3 length equals 17 residues. The chain's CDR3 is CASSFYFTRKGDYEQYF. The CDR3 nucleotides read TGTGCCAGCAGCTTCTACTTCACCAGAAAGGGGGACTACGAGCAGTACTTC.

The chain couples TRBV27 to TRBJ2-3, with TRBD1 matching 7 bases. The germline V gene encodes CDR1 MNHEY and CDR2 SMNVEV (reference sequence). This CDR3 contains 13 residues. V was pared by 6 bases and J by 9 bases, with 9 bases of the junction left unmatched. For the CDR3, the DNA is TGTGCCAGCAGAGAAAGACAGGGACGCACGCAGTATTTT. It is translated as CASRERQGRTQYF.

This clone was observed a single time. The chain is built from TRBV15 and TRBJ2-7; D gene unclear. Germline loops: CDR1 LNHNV, CDR2 YYDKDF (reference sequence). The CDR3 is made up of 13 amino acids. V was shortened by 1 base and J by 3 bases, with 7 bases between the two germline ends. CDR3 loop: CATSRVEFYEQYF. As DNA, the CDR3 is TGTGCCACCAGCAGAGTCGAGTTCTACGAGCAGTACTTC.

This clone was picked up a small number of times. The rearrangement links TRBV20-1 to TRBJ1-4; the D is unclear. The V gene's germline CDR1 is DFQATT and CDR2 SNEGSKA (reference sequence). With 7 bases removed from V and 4 bases from J, the gap between germline ends came to 7 bases. CDR3 size: 11 residues. In DNA, the CDR3 is TGCAGTGGCCGTGATAATGAAAAACTGTTTTTT. Translation gives CSGRDNEKLFF.